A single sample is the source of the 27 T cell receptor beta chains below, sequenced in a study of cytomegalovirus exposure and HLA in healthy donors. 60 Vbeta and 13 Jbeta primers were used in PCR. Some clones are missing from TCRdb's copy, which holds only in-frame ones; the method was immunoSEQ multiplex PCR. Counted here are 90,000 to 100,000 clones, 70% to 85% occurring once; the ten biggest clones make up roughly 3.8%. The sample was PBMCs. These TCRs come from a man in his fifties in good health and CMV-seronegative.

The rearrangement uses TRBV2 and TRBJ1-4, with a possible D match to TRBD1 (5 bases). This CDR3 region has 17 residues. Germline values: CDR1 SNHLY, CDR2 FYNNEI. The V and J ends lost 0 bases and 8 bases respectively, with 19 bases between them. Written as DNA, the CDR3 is TGTGCCAGCAGTGAAGCTACTCTCGGGGGTGCTGGGGAAAAACTGTTTTTT. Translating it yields CASSEATLGGAGEKLFF.

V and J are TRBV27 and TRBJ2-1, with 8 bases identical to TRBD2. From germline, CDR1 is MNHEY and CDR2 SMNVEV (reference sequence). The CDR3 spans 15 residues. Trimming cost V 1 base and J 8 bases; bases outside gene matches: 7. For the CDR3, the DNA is TGTGCCAGCAGTTTATTGGCGGGGGGATCGGATGAGCAGTTCTTC. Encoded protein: CASSLLAGGSDEQFF.

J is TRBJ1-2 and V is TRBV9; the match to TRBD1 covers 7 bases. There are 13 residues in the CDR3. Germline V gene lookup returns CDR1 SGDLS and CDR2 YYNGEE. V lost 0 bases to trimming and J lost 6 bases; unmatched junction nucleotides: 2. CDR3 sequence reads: CASSVEQGNGYTF. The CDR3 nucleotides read TGTGCCAGCAGCGTAGAACAGGGGAATGGCTACACCTTC.

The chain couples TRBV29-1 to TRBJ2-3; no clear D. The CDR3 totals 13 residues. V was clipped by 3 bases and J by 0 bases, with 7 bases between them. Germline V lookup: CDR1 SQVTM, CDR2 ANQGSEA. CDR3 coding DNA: TGCAGCGTTGAGTATTTTAGCACAGATACGCAGTATTTT. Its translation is CSVEYFSTDTQYF.

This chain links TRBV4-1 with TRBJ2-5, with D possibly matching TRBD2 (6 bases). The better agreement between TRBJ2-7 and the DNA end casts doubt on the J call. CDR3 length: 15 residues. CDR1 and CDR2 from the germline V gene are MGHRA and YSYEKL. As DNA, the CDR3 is TGCGCCAGCAGCTCACTAGCCCTACCTTCCTACGAGCAGTACTTC. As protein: CASSSLALPSYEQYF.

DNA for the CDR3: TGTGCCAGCAGCTCCCCCCGACAGGGGTATGGCTACACCTTC. This encodes CASSSPRQGYGYTF. The V call is TRBV11-2, the J call TRBJ1-2, with 8 bases aligning to TRBD1. The germline gives CDR1 SGHAT, CDR2 FQNNGV. V was pared by 4 bases and J by 5 bases, with 6 bases of the junction left unmatched. The CDR3 sequence is 14 residues long.

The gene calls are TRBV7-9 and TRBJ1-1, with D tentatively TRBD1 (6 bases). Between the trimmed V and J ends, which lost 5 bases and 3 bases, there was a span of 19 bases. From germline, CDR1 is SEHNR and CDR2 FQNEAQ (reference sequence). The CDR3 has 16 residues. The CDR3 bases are TGTGCCAGCAGCATCGAACGGGGGGGGCTTCACACTGAAGCTTTCTTT. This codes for CASSIERGGLHTEAFF.

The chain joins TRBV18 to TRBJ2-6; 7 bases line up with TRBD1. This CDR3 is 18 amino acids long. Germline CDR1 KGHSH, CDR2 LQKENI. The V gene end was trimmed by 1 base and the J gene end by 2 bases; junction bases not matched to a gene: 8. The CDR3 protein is CASSPRRQGDTGANVLTF. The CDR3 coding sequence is TGTGCCAGCTCACCACGCAGGCAGGGGGATACTGGGGCCAACGTCCTGACTTTC.

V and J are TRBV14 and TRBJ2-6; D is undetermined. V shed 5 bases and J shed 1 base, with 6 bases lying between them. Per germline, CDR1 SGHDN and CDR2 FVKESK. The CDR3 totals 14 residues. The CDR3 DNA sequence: TGTGCCAGCAGCTCCGTGTCTGGGGCCAACGTCCTGACTTTC. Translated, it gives CASSSVSGANVLTF.

The CDR3 DNA sequence: TGTGCCAGCAGGCGCTACAGGGTGCGGAGCGAGACCCAGTACTTC. Amino acid sequence: CASRRYRVRSETQYF. The chain recombines TRBV28 with TRBJ2-5, with D perhaps TRBD1 (6 bases). Trimming shortened V by 6 bases and J by 5 bases, and 19 bases separated the two germline ends. Germline CDR1 reads MDHEN; CDR2 reads SYDVKM. The CDR3 is made up of 15 amino acids. Combining the CDR3 with reference TRBV28 and TRBJ2-5 gives the whole variable domain DVKVTQSSRYLVKRTGEKVFLECVQDMDHENMFWYRQDPGLGLRLIYFSYDVKMKEKGDIPEGYSVSREKKERFSLILESASTNQTSMYLCASRRYRVRSETQYFGPGTRLLVL.

The DNA of the CDR3 is TGTGCCAGCAGGAGCGGGCCTGACAATGAGCAGTTCTTC. Encoded protein: CASRSGPDNEQFF. The chain recombines TRBV6-1 with TRBJ2-1, with a tentative D call TRBD2 (6 bases). There are 13 residues in the CDR3. Germline-derived CDR1 and CDR2 are MNHNS and SASEGT. V was pared by 6 bases and J by 5 bases, with 11 bases between.

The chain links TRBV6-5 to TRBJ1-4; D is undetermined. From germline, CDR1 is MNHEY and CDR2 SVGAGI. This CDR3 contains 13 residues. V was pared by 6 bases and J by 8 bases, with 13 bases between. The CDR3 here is CASSYGRREKLFF. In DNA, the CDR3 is TGTGCCAGCAGCTACGGTAGGAGGGAAAAACTGTTTTTT.

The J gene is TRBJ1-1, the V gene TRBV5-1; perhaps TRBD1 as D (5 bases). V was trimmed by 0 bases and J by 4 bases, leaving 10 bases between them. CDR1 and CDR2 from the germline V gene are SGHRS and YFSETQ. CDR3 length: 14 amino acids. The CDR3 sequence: CASSLDQGSTEAFF. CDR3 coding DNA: TGCGCCAGCAGCTTGGATCAGGGTTCCACTGAAGCTTTCTTT.

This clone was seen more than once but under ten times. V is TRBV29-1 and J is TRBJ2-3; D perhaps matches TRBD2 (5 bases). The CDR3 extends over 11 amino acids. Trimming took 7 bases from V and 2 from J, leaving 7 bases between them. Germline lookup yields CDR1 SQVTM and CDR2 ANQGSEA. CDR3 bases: TGCAGCGGCGGGCTCACAGATACGCAGTATTTT. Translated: CSGGLTDTQYF.

Written as DNA, the CDR3 is TGTGCCAGCAGCTTGGGAGGGACAGGGATTAACTATGGCTACACCTTC. Translation gives CASSLGGTGINYGYTF. The chain links TRBV5-6 to TRBJ1-2; 9 bases match TRBD1. Germline assignment: CDR1 SGHDT and CDR2 YYEEEE. This CDR3 is built from 16 residues. After removal of 0 bases from V and 1 base from J, the junction contained 4 bases not matched to a gene. Full variable domain (missing parts from reference TRBV5-6 and TRBJ1-2): DAGVTQSPTHLIKTRGQQVTLRCSPKSGHDTVSWYQQALGQGPQFIFQYYEEEERQRGNFPDRFSGHQFPNYSSELNVNALLLGDSALYLCASSLGGTGINYGYTFGSGTRLTVV.

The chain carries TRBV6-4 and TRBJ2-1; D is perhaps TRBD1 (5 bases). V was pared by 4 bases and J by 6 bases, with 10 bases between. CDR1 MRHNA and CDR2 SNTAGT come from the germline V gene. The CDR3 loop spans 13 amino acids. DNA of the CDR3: TGTGCCAGCAGTGCCCATACAGGCAATGAGCAGTTCTTC. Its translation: CASSAHTGNEQFF.

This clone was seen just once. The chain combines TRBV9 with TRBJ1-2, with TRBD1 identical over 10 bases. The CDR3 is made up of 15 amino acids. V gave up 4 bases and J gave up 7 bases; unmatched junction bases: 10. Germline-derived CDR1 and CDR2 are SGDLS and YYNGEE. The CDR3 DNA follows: TGTGCCAGCAGCCCCCGACAGGGGGCGCTTCTTGGCTACACCTTC. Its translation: CASSPRQGALLGYTF.

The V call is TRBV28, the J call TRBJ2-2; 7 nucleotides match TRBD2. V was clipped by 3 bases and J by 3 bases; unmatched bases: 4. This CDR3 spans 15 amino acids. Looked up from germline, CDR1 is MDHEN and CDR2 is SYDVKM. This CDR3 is CASSFSSGYTGELFF. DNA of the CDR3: TGTGCCAGCAGTTTCTCTAGCGGATACACCGGGGAGCTGTTTTTT.

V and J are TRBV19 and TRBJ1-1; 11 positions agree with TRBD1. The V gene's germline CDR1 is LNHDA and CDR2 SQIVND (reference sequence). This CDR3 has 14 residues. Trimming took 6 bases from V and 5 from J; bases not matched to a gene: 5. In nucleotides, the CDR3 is TGTGCCAGTAGCCGGGGGACAGGGGGAACTGAAGCTTTCTTT. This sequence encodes CASSRGTGGTEAFF.

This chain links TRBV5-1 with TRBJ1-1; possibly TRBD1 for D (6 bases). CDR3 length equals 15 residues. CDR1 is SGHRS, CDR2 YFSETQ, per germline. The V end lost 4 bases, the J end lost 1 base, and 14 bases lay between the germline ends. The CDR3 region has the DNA TGCGCCAGCAGCCCCGGCGGGGGGGCGAACACTGAAGCTTTCTTT. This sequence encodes CASSPGGGANTEAFF.

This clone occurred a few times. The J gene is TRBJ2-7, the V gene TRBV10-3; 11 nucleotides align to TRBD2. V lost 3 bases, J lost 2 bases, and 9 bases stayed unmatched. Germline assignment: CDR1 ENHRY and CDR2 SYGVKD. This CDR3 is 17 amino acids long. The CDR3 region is CAISDKGTSGSPYEQYF. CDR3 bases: TGTGCCATCAGTGATAAGGGGACTAGCGGATCCCCCTACGAGCAGTACTTC.

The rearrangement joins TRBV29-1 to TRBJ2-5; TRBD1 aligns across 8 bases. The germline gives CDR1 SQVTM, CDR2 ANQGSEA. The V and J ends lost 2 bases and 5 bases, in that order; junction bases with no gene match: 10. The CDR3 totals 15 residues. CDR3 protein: CSVEKPAGGRETQYF. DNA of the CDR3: TGCAGCGTTGAAAAGCCGGCAGGGGGCAGGGAGACCCAGTACTTC. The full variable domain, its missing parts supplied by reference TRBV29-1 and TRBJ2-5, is SAVISQKPSRDICQRGTSLTIQCQVDSQVTMMFWYRQQPGQSLTLIATANQGSEATYESGFVIDKFPISRPNLTFSTLTVSNMSPEDSSIYLCSVEKPAGGRETQYFGPGTRLLVL.

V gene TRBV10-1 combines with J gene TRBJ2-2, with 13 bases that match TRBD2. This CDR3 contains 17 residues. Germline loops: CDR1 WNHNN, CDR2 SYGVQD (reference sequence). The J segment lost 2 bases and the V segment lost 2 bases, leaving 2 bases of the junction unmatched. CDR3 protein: CASSEPGLAGNTGELFF. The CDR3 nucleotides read TGCGCCAGCAGTGAGCCGGGACTAGCGGGAAACACCGGGGAGCTGTTTTTT.

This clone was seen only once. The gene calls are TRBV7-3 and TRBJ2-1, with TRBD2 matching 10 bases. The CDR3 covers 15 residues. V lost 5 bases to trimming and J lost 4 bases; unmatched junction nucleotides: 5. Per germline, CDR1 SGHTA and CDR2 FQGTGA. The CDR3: CASSPLTSGYNEQFF. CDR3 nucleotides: TGTGCCAGCAGCCCCTTGACTAGCGGGTACAATGAGCAGTTCTTC.

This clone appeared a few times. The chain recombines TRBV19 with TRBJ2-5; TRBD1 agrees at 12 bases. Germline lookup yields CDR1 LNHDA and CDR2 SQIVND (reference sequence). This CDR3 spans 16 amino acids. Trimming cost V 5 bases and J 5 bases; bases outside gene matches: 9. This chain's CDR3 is CASSPGTGGSRETQYF. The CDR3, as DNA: TGTGCCAGTAGTCCCGGGACAGGGGGCTCGAGGGAGACCCAGTACTTC.

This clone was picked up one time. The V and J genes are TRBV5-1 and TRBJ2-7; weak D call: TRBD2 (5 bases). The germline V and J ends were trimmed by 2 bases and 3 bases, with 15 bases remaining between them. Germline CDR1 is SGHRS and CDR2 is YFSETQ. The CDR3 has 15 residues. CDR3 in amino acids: CASSFEGRSFYEQYF. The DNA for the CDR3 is TGCGCCAGCAGCTTTGAGGGTCGGTCGTTCTACGAGCAGTACTTC.

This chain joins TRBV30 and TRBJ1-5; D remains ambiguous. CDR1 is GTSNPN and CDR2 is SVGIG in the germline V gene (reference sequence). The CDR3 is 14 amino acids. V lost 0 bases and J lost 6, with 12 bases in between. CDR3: CAWSVLGYGQPQHF. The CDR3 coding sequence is TGTGCCTGGAGTGTACTAGGGTACGGTCAGCCCCAGCATTTT. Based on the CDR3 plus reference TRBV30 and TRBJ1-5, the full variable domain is SQTIHQWPATLVQPVGSPLSLECTVEGTSNPNLYWYRQAAGRGLQLLFYSVGIGQISSEVPQNLSASRPQDRQFILSSKKLLLSDSGFYLCAWSVLGYGQPQHFGDGTRLSIL.